This TCR beta chain was recorded in a study of blood T cell repertoires in COVID-19. Looking at the study overall: Material from acute and convalescent COVID-19 was sourced from the United States, Italy and Spain.

Germline V gene data show CDR1 as SGHTA and CDR2 as FQGNSA. The CDR3 runs to 16 residues. V was clipped by 4 bases and J by 0 bases, with 16 bases between them. Original analysis: Estimated nucleated cell counts came from reference gene primer amplification. Clones were read by immunoSEQ multiplex PCR, and TCRdb kept only the in-frame ones, dropping some. That table furnishes V, J and clone size, whereas the DNA furnished D and trimming. The sample contains roughly 350,000 clones, around 85% of which appear only once. The genes are TRBV7-2 and TRBJ2-7; perhaps TRBD2 as D (5 bases). Sequencing was done on a sample of peripheral blood. The TCR comes from a young woman with acute or convalescent COVID-19. DNA for the CDR3: TGTGCCAGCAGCTCGGACTCCGCGGCTACCTCCTACGAGCAGTACTTC. It encodes CASSSDSAATSYEQYF.